One and the same sample provided the 6 T cell receptor beta chains below, sequenced in a study of T cells in Graves' hyperthyroidism and ophthalmopathy (dated by TCRdb to the late 2010s). Libraries were made using multiplex PCR. The sequencing machine was an Illumina HiSeq 2000. The TCR beta CDR3 regions were amplified from the RNA transcripts. A first-round RT-PCR of the TCR CDR3 used the HTBI primer set with the Qiagen OneStep RT-PCR kit. In TCRdb, the public reads were trimmed at Q25 with fastp and aligned with MiXCR, with productive beta chains retained. Each entry is one CDR3 protein sequence, shown with its most common DNA and genes. The sample table shows fewer than 450,000 distinct CDR3 sequences, and roughly a sixth are seen once. The top ten clones comprise more than 30% of the sample. The sample consisted of blood. The origin of the receptors is a woman between 25 and 40 years old with Graves' hyperthyroidism that later progressed to Graves' ophthalmopathy.

This clonotype was seen ten or more times. A read error may account for a junction end that differs from germline. V gene TRBV2 combines with J gene TRBJ2-5, with TRBD2 matching over 9 bases. CDR1 is SNHLY and CDR2 is FYNNEI in the germline V gene. The CDR3 runs to 13 residues. Here the CDR3 DNA reads TGTGCCTGCAGTAGCGGGAGAGCTGAGACCCAGTACTTC. Its protein is CACSSGRAETQYF.

A word on this clonotype: A much larger clone differs from this one at a single base, so this may be a read error. V and J are TRBV10-3 and TRBJ1-1; the D gene is possibly TRBD1 (6 bases). CDR1 is ENHRY and CDR2 is SYGVKD in the germline V gene. The CDR3 is 14 residues long. The DNA for the CDR3 is TGTGCCATTGCAGGGGAGATCATGAACACTGGAGCTTTCTTT. Amino acid sequence: CAIAGEIMNTGAFF.

Ten or more counts support this clonotype. The chain has TRBV2 and TRBJ2-3; D not certain. Deletions cut 2 bases from V and 1 base from J, with 10 bases between. Germline CDR1 is SNHLY and CDR2 is FYNNEI. There are 15 residues in the CDR3. CDR3 region: CASSESLVRTDTQYF. CDR3 nucleotide sequence: TGTGCCAGCAGTGAATCCCTGGTCCGCACAGATACGCAGTATTTT.

The genes are TRBV12-3 or TRBV12-4 and TRBJ1-5, with D possibly TRBD1 on 6 matching bases. Trimming shortened V by 0 bases and J by 4 bases, and 10 bases separated the two germline ends. CDR3 length equals 15 residues. The CDR3 sequence: CASSLAGGVNQPQHF. DNA of the CDR3: TGTGCCAGCAGTTTAGCAGGGGGAGTGAATCAGCCCCAGCATTTT.

This clonotype showed up just a few times. This rearrangement joins TRBV5-8 to TRBJ2-5; 9 nucleotides line up with TRBD2. This CDR3 has 14 residues. Germline assignment: CDR1 SGHTS and CDR2 YDEGEE. With 2 bases clipped from V and 5 bases from J, the junction kept 4 bases outside the gene matches. CDR3 DNA: TGTGCCAGCAGCTTAGGCGGGGGGGCCGAGACCCAGTACTTC. Encoded protein: CASSLGGGAETQYF.

This clonotype was observed many times. The chain links TRBV28 to TRBJ1-4, with D maybe TRBD1 (5 bases). V was cut by 5 bases and J by 7 bases, with 11 bases left in between. CDR3 length: 13 residues. Germline CDR1 is MDHEN and CDR2 is SYDVKM. This CDR3 is CASSNRDVEKLFF. In nucleotides, the CDR3 is TGTGCCAGCAGTAACCGGGACGTTGAAAAACTGTTTTTT.